The rows below give T cell receptor beta chains drawn from one sample of a study of blood T cells in healthy people across ages. TCRdb analysed the 5' RACE reads with MiXCR anew, one entry per CDR3 protein. The data show fewer than 800,000 distinct CDR3 sequences, with about 25% seen just once and more than 8.5% held by the top ten. These data were also reused for a study on T cells of mothers and their children.

Material: blood. Source of these receptors: a boy between 5 and 17 years old in good health. CDR3s leave out the opening cysteine and the closing phenylalanine or tryptophan.

J: TRBJ2-2; V: TRBV15; CDR3: ATGTGENTGELF
J: TRBJ1-2; V: TRBV3-1; CDR3: ASSQQVQYGYT
J: TRBJ1-1; V: TRBV6-5; CDR3: ASRQGQGGTEAF
J: TRBJ2-3; V: TRBV29-1; CDR3: SVGGDSSSTDTQY
J: TRBJ2-7; V: TRBV7-2; CDR3: AETRGYEQY
J: TRBJ2-5; V: TRBV4-3; CDR3: ASSQDFGVETQY
J: TRBJ1-5; V: TRBV7-2; CDR3: ASSHRPNQPQH
J: TRBJ2-2; V: TRBV24-1; CDR3: ATSDLPGSVGELF
J: TRBJ1-1; V: TRBV20-1; CDR3: SAWGSPSTEAF
J: TRBJ2-3; V: TRBV20-1; CDR3: SALRDPRVDTQY
J: TRBJ2-1; V: TRBV28; CDR3: ASSCPREVYNEQF
J: TRBJ1-6; V: TRBV13; CDR3: ASRTLGGQGFHSPLH
J: TRBJ1-2; V: TRBV15; CDR3: ATSRGDGPLGGYT
J: TRBJ1-1; V: TRBV29-1; CDR3: SVLRTMNTEAV
J: TRBJ2-5; V: TRBV7-2; CDR3: ASSHWGLVLETQY
J: TRBJ2-3; V: TRBV18; CDR3: ASSPNTSTDTQY